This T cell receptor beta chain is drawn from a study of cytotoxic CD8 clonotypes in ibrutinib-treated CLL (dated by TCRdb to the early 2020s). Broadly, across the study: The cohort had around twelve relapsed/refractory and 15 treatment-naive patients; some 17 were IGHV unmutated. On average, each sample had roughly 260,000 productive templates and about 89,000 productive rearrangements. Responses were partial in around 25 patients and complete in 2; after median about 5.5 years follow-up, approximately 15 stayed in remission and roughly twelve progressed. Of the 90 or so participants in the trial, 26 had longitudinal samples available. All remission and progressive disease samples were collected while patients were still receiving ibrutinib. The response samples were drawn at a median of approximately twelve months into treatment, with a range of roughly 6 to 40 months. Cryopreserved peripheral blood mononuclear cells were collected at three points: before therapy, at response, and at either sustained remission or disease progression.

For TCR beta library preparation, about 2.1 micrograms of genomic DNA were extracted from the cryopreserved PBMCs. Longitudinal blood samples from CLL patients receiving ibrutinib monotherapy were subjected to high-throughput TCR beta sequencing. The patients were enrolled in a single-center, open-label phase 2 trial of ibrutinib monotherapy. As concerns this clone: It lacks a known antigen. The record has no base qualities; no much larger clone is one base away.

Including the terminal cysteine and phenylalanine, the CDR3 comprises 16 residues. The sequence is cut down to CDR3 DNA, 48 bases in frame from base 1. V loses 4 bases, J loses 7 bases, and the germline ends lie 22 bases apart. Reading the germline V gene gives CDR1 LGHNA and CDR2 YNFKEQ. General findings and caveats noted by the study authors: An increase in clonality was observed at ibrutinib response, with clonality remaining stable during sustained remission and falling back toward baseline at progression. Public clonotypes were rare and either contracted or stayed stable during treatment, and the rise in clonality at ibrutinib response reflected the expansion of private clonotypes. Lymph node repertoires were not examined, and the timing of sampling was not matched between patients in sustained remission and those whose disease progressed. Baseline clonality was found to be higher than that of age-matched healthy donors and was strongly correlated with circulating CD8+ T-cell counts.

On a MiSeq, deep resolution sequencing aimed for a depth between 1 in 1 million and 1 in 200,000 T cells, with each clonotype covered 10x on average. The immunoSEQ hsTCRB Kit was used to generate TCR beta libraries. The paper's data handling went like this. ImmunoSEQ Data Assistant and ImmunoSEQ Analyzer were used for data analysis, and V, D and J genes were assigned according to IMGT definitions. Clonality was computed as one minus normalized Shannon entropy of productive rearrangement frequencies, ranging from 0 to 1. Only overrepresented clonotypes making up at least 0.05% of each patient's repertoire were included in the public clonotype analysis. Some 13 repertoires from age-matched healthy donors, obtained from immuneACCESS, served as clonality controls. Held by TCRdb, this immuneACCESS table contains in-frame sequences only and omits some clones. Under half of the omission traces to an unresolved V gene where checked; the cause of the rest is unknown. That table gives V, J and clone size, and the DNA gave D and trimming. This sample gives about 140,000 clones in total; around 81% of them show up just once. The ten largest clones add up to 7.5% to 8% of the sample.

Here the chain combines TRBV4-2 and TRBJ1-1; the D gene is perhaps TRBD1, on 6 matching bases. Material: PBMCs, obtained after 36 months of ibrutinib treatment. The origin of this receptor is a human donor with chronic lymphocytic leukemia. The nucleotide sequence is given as TGTGCCAGCAGCCTCCAAGAGATGGGAAGGGGGGATGAAGCTTTCTTT. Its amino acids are CASSLQEMGRGDEAFF.